This T cell receptor (beta chain) was captured in a study (dated by TCRdb to 2016 to 2017). This clonotype has only a few counts. It lacks a known antigen. Base qualities were left out, and no much larger clone turns up one base away. In the germline V gene, CDR1 corresponds to WSHSY and CDR2 to SAAADI. Counted from cysteine to phenylalanine, this CDR3 has 16 amino acids. CDR3 DNA only is kept here, 48 bases in frame from base 1. Here V drops 4 bases and J drops 0 bases, and the junction holds 8 bases not matched to any gene. Libraries were built with RT-PCR. TCRdb names Illumina MiSeq as the instrument used. TCRdb trimmed the raw reads at Q25, called clones with MiXCR and kept productive beta chains. For every CDR3 protein sequence, its rows merge into one entry that carries the most common genes and DNA. The sample profile shows approximately 720,000 distinct CDR3 sequences; approximately 15% of them were found once. 3% to 4.5% of the sample goes to the ten largest clones.

Material for sequencing was memory CD4+ T cells from blood. The V gene is TRBV10-2 and the J gene is TRBJ2-7, with 8 middle bases fitting TRBD1. This TCR came from a female donor in good health, serving as a healthy control. The CDR3 protein sequence reads: CASSGARQGRSYEQYF. At the DNA level, the sequence is TGCGCCAGCAGTGGGGCACGACAGGGGCGCTCCTACGAGCAGTACTTC.